This T cell receptor beta chain is from a study of PD-L1 blockade in urothelial cancer. Time point denoted: peripheral blood 6 weeks after treatment start. Clones were read by immunoSEQ multiplex PCR, and TCRdb kept only the in-frame ones, dropping some. The sample contains 75,000 to 100,000 clones, around 78% of which appear only once. In this sample, this clone turned up a few times. The receptor was derived from a man between 65 and 79 years old with urothelial cancer. Material: PBMCs, obtained around atezolizumab (anti-PD-L1) treatment.

The CDR3 nucleotides are TGCGCCAGCAGCGCTACCGGGACAGGGGACGGCGAGCAGTACTTC. The encoded protein is CASSATGTGDGEQYF. The chain joins TRBV5-1 to TRBJ2-7; 10 bases line up with TRBD1. In germline, CDR1 is SGHRS, CDR2 YFSETQ. J was trimmed by 6 bases and V by 4 bases; bases with no gene match: 10. This CDR3 has 15 residues.